Presented here are 5 T cell receptor beta chains from one specimen sequenced in a study of cytomegalovirus exposure and HLA in healthy donors. The PCR used 60 Vbeta and 13 Jbeta primers. Profiled with immunoSEQ multiplex PCR; TCRdb holds only in-frame clones, not every one. The profile shows roughly 170,000 clones, 80% to 90% of them singletons. Material: PBMCs. The receptors shown here come from a woman younger than 30 in good health and CMV-seronegative.

This chain links TRBV5-1 with TRBJ2-6; 8 bases agree with TRBD1. The CDR3 consists of 16 residues. Germline V gene data show CDR1 as SGHRS and CDR2 as YFSETQ. With 3 bases clipped from V and 2 bases from J, the junction kept 4 bases outside the gene matches. The CDR3 sequence is CASSSQGAPGANVLTF. In DNA, the CDR3 is TGCGCCAGCAGCTCCCAGGGGGCTCCTGGGGCCAACGTCCTGACTTTC.

This chain uses TRBV5-1 with TRBJ2-7, with 9 bases identical to TRBD1. J was trimmed by 5 bases and V by 6 bases; bases with no gene match: 6. The CDR3 totals 13 residues. Per the germline V gene, CDR1 is SGHRS and CDR2 is YFSETQ. The CDR3 loop reads CASKGTGLDEQYF. The CDR3 DNA reads TGCGCCAGCAAAGGGACAGGGCTCGACGAGCAGTACTTC.

The rearrangement uses TRBV7-9 and TRBJ2-3; 10 bases are a match to TRBD1. Per germline, CDR1 SEHNR and CDR2 FQNEAQ (reference sequence). Trimming cost V 5 bases and J 2 bases; bases outside gene matches: 10. CDR3 size: 17 residues. Written as DNA, the CDR3 is TGTGCCAGCAGCCCGCTCGGGACAGGGGAGTACACAGATACGCAGTATTTT. It codes for CASSPLGTGEYTDTQYF.

The J gene is TRBJ2-4, the V gene TRBV14; TRBD1 might be the D (5 bases). Germline CDR1 and CDR2: SGHDN and FVKESK. CDR3 size: 13 residues. V was trimmed by 1 base and J by 11 bases, leaving 12 bases between them. The CDR3, as DNA: TGTGCCAGCAGCCAAGGAACAGGCCGCTTTCAGTACTTC. Protein product: CASSQGTGRFQYF.

This clone occurred once. The chain carries TRBV6-5 and TRBJ1-5; no clear D gene. Germline loops: CDR1 MNHEY, CDR2 SVGAGI. The CDR3 sequence is 13 residues long. Trimming removed 8 bases at V and 2 bases at J, with 10 bases between. As DNA, the CDR3 is TGTGCCAGCGTGGAAACAGGCAATCAGCCCCAGCATTTT. It codes for CASVETGNQPQHF.